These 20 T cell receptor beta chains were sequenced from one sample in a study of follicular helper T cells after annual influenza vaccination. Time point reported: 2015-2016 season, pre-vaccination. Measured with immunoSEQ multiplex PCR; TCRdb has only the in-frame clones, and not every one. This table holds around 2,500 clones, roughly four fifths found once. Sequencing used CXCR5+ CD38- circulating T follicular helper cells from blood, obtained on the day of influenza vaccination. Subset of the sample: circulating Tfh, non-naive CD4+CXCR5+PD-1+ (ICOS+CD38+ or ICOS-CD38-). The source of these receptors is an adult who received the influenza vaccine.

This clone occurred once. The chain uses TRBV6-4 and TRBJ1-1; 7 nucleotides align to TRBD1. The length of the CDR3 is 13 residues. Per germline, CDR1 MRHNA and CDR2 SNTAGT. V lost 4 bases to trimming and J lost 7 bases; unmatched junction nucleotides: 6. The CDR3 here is CASSAEGAGEAFF. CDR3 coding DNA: TGTGCCAGCAGTGCCGAGGGGGCGGGTGAAGCTTTCTTT.

The CDR3 is CASSLGDRANGELFF. For the CDR3, the DNA is TGTGCCAGCAGCTTAGGCGACAGGGCAAATGGGGAGCTGTTTTTT. The chain is built from TRBV7-9 and TRBJ2-2; 7 bases are shared with TRBD1. CDR3 length equals 15 residues. The germline gives CDR1 SEHNR, CDR2 FQNEAQ (reference sequence). With 1 base clipped from V and 8 bases from J, the junction kept 7 bases outside the gene matches.

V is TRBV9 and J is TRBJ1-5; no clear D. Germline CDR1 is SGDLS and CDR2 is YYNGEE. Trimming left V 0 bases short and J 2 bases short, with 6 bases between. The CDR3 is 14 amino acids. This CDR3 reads CASSVDWGNQPQHF. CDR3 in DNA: TGTGCCAGCAGCGTAGACTGGGGCAATCAGCCCCAGCATTTT.

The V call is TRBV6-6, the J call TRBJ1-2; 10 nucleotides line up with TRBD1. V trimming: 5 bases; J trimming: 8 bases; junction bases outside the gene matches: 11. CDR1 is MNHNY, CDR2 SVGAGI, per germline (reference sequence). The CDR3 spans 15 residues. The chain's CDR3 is CASSTGQGSKVGYTF. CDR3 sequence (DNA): TGTGCCAGCAGTACGGGACAGGGGAGTAAGGTCGGCTACACCTTC.

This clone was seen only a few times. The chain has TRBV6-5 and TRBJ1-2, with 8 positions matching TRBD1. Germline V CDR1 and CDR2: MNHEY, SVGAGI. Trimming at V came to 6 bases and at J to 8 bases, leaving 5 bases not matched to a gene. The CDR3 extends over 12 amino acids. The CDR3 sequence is CASRGQGGGYTF. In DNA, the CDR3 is TGTGCCAGCAGAGGACAGGGCGGCGGCTACACCTTC.

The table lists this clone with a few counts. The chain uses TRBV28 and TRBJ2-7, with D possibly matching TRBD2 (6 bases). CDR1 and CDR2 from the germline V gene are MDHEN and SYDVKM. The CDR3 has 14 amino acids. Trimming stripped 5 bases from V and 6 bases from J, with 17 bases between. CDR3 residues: CASSPGGTSLEQYF. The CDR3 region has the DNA TGTGCCAGCAGTCCTGGGGGGACTTCCCTCGAGCAGTACTTC.

In nucleotides, the CDR3 is TGTGCCAGCAGTTTCGACAGAGGATCAAACACTGAAGCTTTCTTT. Encoded protein: CASSFDRGSNTEAFF. V is TRBV27 and J is TRBJ1-1; a weak D match, TRBD1 (5 bases). Germline lookup yields CDR1 MNHEY and CDR2 SMNVEV (reference sequence). The CDR3 runs 15 residues. Trimming shortened V by 3 bases and J by 2 bases, and 13 bases separated the two germline ends.

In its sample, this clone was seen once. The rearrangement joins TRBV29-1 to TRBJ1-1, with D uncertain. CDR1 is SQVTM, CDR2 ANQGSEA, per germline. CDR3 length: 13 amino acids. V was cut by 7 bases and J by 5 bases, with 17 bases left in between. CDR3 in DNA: TGCAGCGCCTCTGAGTCGGGGTGGACTGAAGCTTTCTTT. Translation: CSASESGWTEAFF.

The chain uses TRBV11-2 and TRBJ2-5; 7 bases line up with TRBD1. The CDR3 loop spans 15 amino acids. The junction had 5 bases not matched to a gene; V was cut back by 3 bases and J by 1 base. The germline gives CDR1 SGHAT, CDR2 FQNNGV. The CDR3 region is CASSFYRDSQETQYF. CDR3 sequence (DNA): TGTGCCAGCAGCTTTTACAGGGACAGCCAAGAGACCCAGTACTTC.

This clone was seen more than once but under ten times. This CDR3 reads CASSRDRGGQDEQYF. The CDR3 bases are TGTGCCAGCAGTCGAGACAGGGGTGGTCAGGACGAGCAGTACTTC. V gene TRBV2 combines with J gene TRBJ2-7; 8 bases match TRBD1. Germline lookup yields CDR1 SNHLY and CDR2 FYNNEI. This CDR3 spans 15 amino acids. The V and J ends lost 5 bases and 5 bases, in that order; junction bases with no gene match: 11.

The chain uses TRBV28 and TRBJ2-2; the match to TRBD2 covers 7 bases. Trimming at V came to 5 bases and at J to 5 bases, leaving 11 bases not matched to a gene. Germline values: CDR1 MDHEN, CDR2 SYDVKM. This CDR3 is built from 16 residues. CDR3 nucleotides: TGTGCCAGCAGTAGCTTGGCGGGAGAGGATACCGGGGAGCTGTTTTTT. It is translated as CASSSLAGEDTGELFF.

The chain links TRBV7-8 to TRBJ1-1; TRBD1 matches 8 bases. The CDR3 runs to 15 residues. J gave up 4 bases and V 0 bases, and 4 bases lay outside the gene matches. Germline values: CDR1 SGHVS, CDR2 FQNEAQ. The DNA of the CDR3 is TGTGCCAGCAGCTTAGCCCAGACAGGGGCCACTGAAGCTTTCTTT. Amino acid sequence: CASSLAQTGATEAFF.

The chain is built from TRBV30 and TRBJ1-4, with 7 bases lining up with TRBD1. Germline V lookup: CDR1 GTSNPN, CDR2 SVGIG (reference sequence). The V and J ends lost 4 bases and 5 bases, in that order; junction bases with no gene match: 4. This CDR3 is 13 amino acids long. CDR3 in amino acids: CAWNRGGNEKLFF. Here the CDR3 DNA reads TGTGCCTGGAACAGGGGTGGGAATGAAAAACTGTTTTTT.

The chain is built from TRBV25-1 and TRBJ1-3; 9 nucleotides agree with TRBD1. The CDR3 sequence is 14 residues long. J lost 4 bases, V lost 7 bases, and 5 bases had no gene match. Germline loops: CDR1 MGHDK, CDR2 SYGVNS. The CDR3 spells CASTGTGRGNTIYF. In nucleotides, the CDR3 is TGTGCCAGCACCGGGACAGGGAGAGGAAACACCATATATTTT. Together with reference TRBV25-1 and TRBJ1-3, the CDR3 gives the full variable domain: EADIYQTPRYLVIGTGKKITLECSQTMGHDKMYWYQQDPGMELHLIHYSYGVNSTEKGDLSSESTVSRIRTEHFPLTLESARPSHTSQYLCASTGTGRGNTIYFGEGSWLTVV.

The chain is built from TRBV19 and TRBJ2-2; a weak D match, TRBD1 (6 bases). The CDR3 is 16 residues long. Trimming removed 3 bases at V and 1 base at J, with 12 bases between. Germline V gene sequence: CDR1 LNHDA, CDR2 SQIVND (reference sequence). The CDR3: CASSIIRTENTGELFF. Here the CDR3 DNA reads TGTGCCAGTAGTATTATTAGGACAGAGAACACCGGGGAGCTGTTTTTT. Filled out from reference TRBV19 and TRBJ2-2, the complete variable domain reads DGGITQSPKYLFRKEGQNVTLSCEQNLNHDAMYWYRQDPGQGLRLIYYSQIVNDFQKGDIAEGYSVSREKKESFPLTVTSAQKNPTAFYLCASSIIRTENTGELFFGEGSRLTVL.

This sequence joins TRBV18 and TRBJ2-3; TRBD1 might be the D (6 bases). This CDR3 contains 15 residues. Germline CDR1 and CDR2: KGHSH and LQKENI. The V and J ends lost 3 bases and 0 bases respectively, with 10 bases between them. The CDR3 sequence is CASSPLQGSTDTQYF. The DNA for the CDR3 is TGTGCCAGCTCACCGTTACAGGGTAGCACAGATACGCAGTATTTT.

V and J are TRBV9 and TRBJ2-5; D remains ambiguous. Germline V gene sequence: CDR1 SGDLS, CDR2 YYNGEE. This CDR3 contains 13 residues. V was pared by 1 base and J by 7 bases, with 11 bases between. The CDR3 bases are TGTGCCAGCAGCGTATCCCAGCTTGGGACCCAGTACTTC. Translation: CASSVSQLGTQYF.

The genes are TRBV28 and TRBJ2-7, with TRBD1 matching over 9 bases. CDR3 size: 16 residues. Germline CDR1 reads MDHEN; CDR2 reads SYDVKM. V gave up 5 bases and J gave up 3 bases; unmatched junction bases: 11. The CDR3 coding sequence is TGTGCCAGCAGTCCCTCCGGGACAGGGAAAGGCTACGAGCAGTACTTC. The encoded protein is CASSPSGTGKGYEQYF.

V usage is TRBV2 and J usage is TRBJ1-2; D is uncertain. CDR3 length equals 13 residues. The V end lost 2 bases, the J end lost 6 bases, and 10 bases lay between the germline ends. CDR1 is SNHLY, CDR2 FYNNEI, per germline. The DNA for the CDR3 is TGTGCCAGCAGTGAAAGGACGAGGAATGGCTACACCTTC. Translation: CASSERTRNGYTF.

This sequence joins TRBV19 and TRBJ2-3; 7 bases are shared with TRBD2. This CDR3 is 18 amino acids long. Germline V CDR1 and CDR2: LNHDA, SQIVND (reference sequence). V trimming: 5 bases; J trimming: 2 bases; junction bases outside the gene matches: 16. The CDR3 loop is CASSARWAPRGDTDTQYF. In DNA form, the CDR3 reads TGTGCCAGTAGTGCCCGGTGGGCTCCACGGGGGGACACAGATACGCAGTATTTT.